This entry lists 23 T cell receptor beta chains sequenced from one sample in a study of CD8 T cells in ankylosing spondylitis. Study-wide points: A motif in TCR beta, a set of under ten highly homologous variants, appeared characteristic of ankylosing spondylitis blood.

TCRdb passed the 5' RACE reads through MiXCR, listing each CDR3 protein once. The repertoire holds over 700,000 distinct CDR3 sequences, with roughly 19% as singletons. Their antigens are not known. Sequenced input: blood, either unsorted or a sorted T cell fraction (not recorded which). The receptors here all came from a male donor with ankylosing spondylitis.

In its sample, this clonotype was seen a few times. The chain uses TRBV6-5 and TRBJ2-2; tentative D call: TRBD1 (6 bases). Looked up from germline, CDR1 is MNHEY and CDR2 is SVGAGI. CDR3 size: 17 residues. Trimming took off 0 bases at V and 5 bases at J, with 16 bases between the two ends. CDR3 protein: CASSYSRGRGRTGELFF. CDR3 nucleotides: TGTGCCAGCAGTTACTCGAGGGGCAGGGGTAGAACCGGGGAGCTGTTTTTT.

This sequence joins TRBV7-9 and TRBJ2-1; 13 bases match TRBD2. Germline V lookup: CDR1 SEHNR, CDR2 FQNEAQ (reference sequence). The trim removed 6 bases at V and 6 bases at J, leaving 5 bases unmatched. This CDR3 is built from 15 residues. In DNA, the CDR3 is TGTGCCAGCAGTCAGGGGACTAGCGGGGCCAATGAGCAGTTCTTC. Its translation: CASSQGTSGANEQFF.

The chain combines TRBV3-1 with TRBJ1-1; 12 bases fit TRBD1. The CDR3 runs to 20 residues. Unmatched junction bases numbered 12, after V lost 0 bases and J lost 1 base. Germline V lookup: CDR1 LGHDT, CDR2 YNNKEL (reference sequence). CDR3 bases: TGTGCCAGCAGCCAAGATAAACGGGGACAGGGGGCCGGAAAGAACACTGAAGCTTTCTTT. It specifies CASSQDKRGQGAGKNTEAFF.

There are a few counts of this clonotype. V is TRBV5-6 and J is TRBJ2-7; no clear D gene. Germline-derived CDR1 and CDR2 are SGHDT and YYEEEE. V was trimmed by 4 bases and J by 3 bases, leaving 11 bases between them. The CDR3 contains 13 residues. CDR3 coding DNA: TGTGCCAGCAGCCGGTTAGTGGACTACGAGCAGTACTTC. Protein: CASSRLVDYEQYF.

This clonotype was detected a few times. The chain joins TRBV6-1 to TRBJ1-2; D call uncertain. V was trimmed by 6 bases and J by 2 bases, leaving 7 bases between them. The CDR3 runs 12 residues. Germline V gives CDR1 MNHNS, CDR2 SASEGT. The CDR3: CASRATNYGYTF. CDR3 nucleotides: TGTGCCAGCAGGGCGACCAACTATGGCTACACCTTC.

This chain uses TRBV11-3 with TRBJ2-5, with 9 nucleotides matching TRBD2. The CDR3 loop spans 16 amino acids. V was clipped by 2 bases and J by 5 bases; unmatched bases: 9. From germline, CDR1 is SGHNT and CDR2 YENEEA. The CDR3: CASSLMPSGVRETQYF. The CDR3 DNA is TGTGCCAGCAGCTTAATGCCTAGCGGGGTACGGGAGACCCAGTACTTC.

This clonotype was detected ten times or more. For the CDR3, the DNA is TGCAGTGCTAGAGTACCACCCGGGACAGGGAAGGATCAGCCCCAGCATTTT. The encoded protein is CSARVPPGTGKDQPQHF. The chain links TRBV20-1 to TRBJ1-5; 9 positions agree with TRBD1. Germline V gene data show CDR1 as DFQATT and CDR2 as SNEGSKA (reference sequence). V lost 1 base to trimming and J lost 5 bases; unmatched junction nucleotides: 12. This CDR3 is 17 amino acids long.

V is TRBV7-9 and J is TRBJ2-2; D could derive from TRBD1 or TRBD2 (5 bases each). Germline CDR1 reads SEHNR; CDR2 reads FQNEAQ (reference sequence). This CDR3 has 15 amino acids. With 3 bases removed from V and 7 bases from J, the gap between germline ends came to 15 bases. CDR3 DNA sequence: TGTGCCAGCAGCTTCGCCTTTGGGGGTCTCGGGGAGCTGTTTTTT. This codes for CASSFAFGGLGELFF.

This clonotype was seen a few times. The genes are TRBV9 and TRBJ1-5; the D is unclear. The CDR3 has 14 residues. V gave up 0 bases and J gave up 8 bases, with 12 bases separating them. The germline V gene encodes CDR1 SGDLS and CDR2 YYNGEE. CDR3 sequence (DNA): TGTGCCAGCAGCGTAGGGGTAGGTGGAGAGCCCCAGCATTTT. This encodes CASSVGVGGEPQHF.

This chain uses TRBV12-3 or TRBV12-4 with TRBJ2-2, with 13 nucleotides matching TRBD2. The CDR3 extends over 16 amino acids. Trimming cost V 4 bases and J 5 bases; bases outside gene matches: 4. This CDR3 is CASSSGTSGTTGELFF. The CDR3 region has the DNA TGTGCCAGCAGTTCAGGGACTAGCGGGACTACCGGGGAGCTGTTTTTT.

In its sample, this clonotype was seen a few times. CDR3: CASSQDWTELNEQFF. The CDR3 coding sequence is TGCGCCAGCAGCCAAGATTGGACAGAACTCAATGAGCAGTTCTTC. V usage is TRBV4-3 and J usage is TRBJ2-1; D is possibly TRBD1 (6 bases). CDR3 length equals 15 residues. Germline V CDR1 and CDR2: LGHNA, YSLEER. V was shortened by 0 bases and J by 6 bases, with 12 bases between the two germline ends.

The J gene is TRBJ1-2, the V gene TRBV11-2; TRBD1 might be the D (6 bases). The germline V and J ends were trimmed by 5 bases and 6 bases, with 19 bases remaining between them. This CDR3 region has 15 residues. CDR1 and CDR2 from the germline V gene are SGHAT and FQNNGV. CDR3 region: CASSPQGSLWDGYTF. Here the CDR3 DNA reads TGTGCCAGCAGCCCACAGGGATCCCTATGGGATGGCTACACCTTC.

The sample holds a few counts of this clonotype. The V and J genes are TRBV29-1 and TRBJ2-3; no clear D gene. CDR1 and CDR2 (germline): SQVTM, ANQGSEA. The CDR3 has 12 amino acids. V lost 4 bases and J 8 bases, leaving 13 bases between the germline ends. The CDR3, as DNA: TGCAGCGTTGTGAGTAGCAGTGGTACGCAGTATTTT. Protein sequence: CSVVSSSGTQYF.

This clonotype was seen ten or more times. This chain links TRBV12-3 or TRBV12-4 with TRBJ2-2; the match to TRBD1 covers 7 bases. The CDR3 spans 17 residues. The ends lost 7 bases at V and 3 bases at J; junction bases unmatched: 14. CDR3 protein: CASTPRQGPVDTGELFF. DNA of the CDR3: TGTGCCAGCACTCCCCGACAGGGCCCGGTCGACACCGGGGAGCTGTTTTTT.

The V and J genes are TRBV6-1 and TRBJ2-5, with 9 bases that match TRBD1. Germline V CDR1 and CDR2: MNHNS, SASEGT. V shed 4 bases and J 5 bases; nucleotides not matched to a gene: 5. There are 14 residues in the CDR3. CDR3 in DNA: TGTGCCAGCAGTGGGGGGACAGGGATGGAGACCCAGTACTTC. It yields the protein CASSGGTGMETQYF.

The chain recombines TRBV15 with TRBJ2-3; TRBD2 matches 8 bases. The CDR3 contains 14 residues. With V trimmed by 3 bases and J by 4 bases, 3 bases remained unmatched. Germline assignment: CDR1 LNHNV and CDR2 YYDKDF (reference sequence). CDR3 protein: CATSRLAGSDTQYF. The CDR3 nucleotides read TGTGCCACCAGCAGGCTAGCGGGCTCAGATACGCAGTATTTT.

This clonotype was recorded many times. The chain employs TRBV18 and TRBJ2-5; D unclear. The germline gives CDR1 KGHSH, CDR2 LQKENI. V lost 8 bases, J lost 2 bases, and 6 bases lay in between. The CDR3 totals 11 residues. CDR3 residues: CASSGQETQYF. As DNA, the CDR3 is TGTGCCAGCAGTGGACAAGAGACCCAGTACTTC.

CDR3 DNA: TGTGCCAGCAGCCCGGGACAGGTAACCTACAATGAGCAGTTCTTC. Protein sequence: CASSPGQVTYNEQFF. The V gene is TRBV5-8, the J gene TRBJ2-1; 8 nucleotides match TRBD1. Per the germline V gene, CDR1 is SGHTS and CDR2 is YDEGEE. This CDR3 contains 15 residues. The junction had 5 bases not matched to a gene; V was cut back by 4 bases and J by 2 bases.

In this sample, this clonotype turned up a few times. The germline gene is not matched at one end of the junction; a read error may be the cause. J is TRBJ1-4 and V is TRBV9; D is undetermined. The CDR3 has 13 residues. Germline V CDR1 and CDR2: SGDLS, YYNGEE. The CDR3 protein is CASSDGYNEELFF. The CDR3 nucleotides read TGTGCCAGCAGCGATGGCTATAATGAAGAACTGTTTTTT.

This clonotype was counted only a few times. This chain connects TRBV25-1 to TRBJ2-3; a weak D match, TRBD2 (6 bases). The CDR3 consists of 14 residues. V lost 6 bases, J lost 7 bases, and 17 bases lay in between. Germline CDR1 MGHDK, CDR2 SYGVNS. CDR3 in amino acids: CASSQAGRVNTQYF. The CDR3 bases are TGTGCCAGCAGCCAAGCGGGTCGGGTGAATACGCAGTATTTT. The entire variable domain, with the rest obtained from reference TRBV25-1 and TRBJ2-3, is as follows: EADIYQTPRYLVIGTGKKITLECSQTMGHDKMYWYQQDPGMELHLIHYSYGVNSTEKGDLSSESTVSRIRTEHFPLTLESARPSHTSQYLCASSQAGRVNTQYFGPGTRLTVL.

The rearrangement uses TRBV7-2 and TRBJ1-6; D is ambiguous. Deletions cut 2 bases from V and 6 bases from J, with 11 bases between. Germline values: CDR1 SGHTA, CDR2 FQGNSA. This CDR3 has 15 amino acids. CDR3 nucleotides: TGTGCCAGCAGCTTAAGGGCAGGTGCTAATTCACCCCTCCACTTT. This sequence encodes CASSLRAGANSPLHF.

This clonotype was seen only a few times. This chain links TRBV6-1 with TRBJ2-7, with D tentatively TRBD2 (5 bases). The ends were cut back, 1 base at V and 1 base at J, with 8 bases in the middle. Germline V gene data show CDR1 as MNHNS and CDR2 as SASEGT. This CDR3 has 14 residues. In DNA form, the CDR3 reads TGTGCCAGCAGTGAAGGGAGGCTATCCTACGAGCAGTACTTC. This translates into CASSEGRLSYEQYF.

The chain couples TRBV6-5 to TRBJ1-1, with D perhaps matching TRBD1 (6 bases). This CDR3 spans 18 amino acids. V was shortened by 1 base and J by 1 base, with 19 bases between the two germline ends. Germline-derived CDR1 and CDR2 are MNHEY and SVGAGI. CDR3: CASSYLTGRWDRNTEAFF. The CDR3 DNA reads TGTGCCAGCAGTTACTTGACAGGCCGGTGGGATCGGAACACTGAAGCTTTCTTT.